This section outlines one T cell receptor beta chain sequence together with its context. Its specificity is unknown. One junction end does not reproduce the germline sequence, and a read error may be involved. This CDR3 is 13 amino acids long. CDR1 and CDR2 from the germline V gene are MNHEY and SMNVEV (reference sequence). The source of the sample is a study of cytomegalovirus exposure and HLA in healthy donors. Overall study findings and caveats: 87-base-pair reads could not separate some V segments, including TRBV6-2 and TRBV6-3. A missense DCLRE1C variant was associated with V- and J-gene trimming of TCR beta chains in a later analysis, and an independent cohort replicated the association.

PCR amplification relied on 60 Vbeta primers (plus 13 Jbeta primers). Here immunoSEQ multiplex PCR was the method, and the copy in TCRdb shows in-frame clones only, minus some. The data show 110,000 to 150,000 clones, roughly 80% seen once. This sequence was found in a man in his forties in good health and CMV-seronegative. Sequences were obtained from PBMCs. V is TRBV27 and J is TRBJ1-2, with 9 nucleotides matching TRBD1. The CDR3 loop is CASGGQGLYVYTF. CDR3 sequence (DNA): TGTGCCAGCGGGGGACAGGGACTCTATGTCTACACCTTC.